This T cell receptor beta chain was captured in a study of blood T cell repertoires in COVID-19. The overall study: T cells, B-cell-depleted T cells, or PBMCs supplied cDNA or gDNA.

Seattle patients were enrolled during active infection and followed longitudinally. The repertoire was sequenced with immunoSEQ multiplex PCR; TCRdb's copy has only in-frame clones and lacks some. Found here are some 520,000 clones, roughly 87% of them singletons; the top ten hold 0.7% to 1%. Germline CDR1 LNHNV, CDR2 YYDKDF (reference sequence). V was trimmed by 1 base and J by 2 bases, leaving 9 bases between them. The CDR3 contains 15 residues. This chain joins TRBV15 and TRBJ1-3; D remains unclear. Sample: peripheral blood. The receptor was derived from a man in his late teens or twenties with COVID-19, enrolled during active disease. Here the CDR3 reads CATSRVREAGNTIYF. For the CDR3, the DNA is TGTGCCACCAGCAGAGTCCGTGAGGCTGGAAACACCATATATTTT.